These 16 T cell receptor beta chains came from one sample sequenced in a study of control samples from healthy donors and cancer patients. The table came from immunoSEQ multiplex PCR; TCRdb's copy has only in-frame clones and leaves some out. The sample has about 110,000 clones, around 89% seen once. The specimen sequenced was blood. These receptors originate from a woman aged 50 to 60 in good health.

This sequence joins TRBV30 and TRBJ1-4; TRBD1 agrees at 8 bases. J gave up 0 bases and V 0 bases, and 3 bases lay outside the gene matches. The CDR3 has 16 residues. Germline CDR1 is GTSNPN and CDR2 is SVGIG (reference sequence). The CDR3 is CAWSVLQGATNEKLFF. In DNA, the CDR3 is TGTGCCTGGAGTGTATTACAGGGGGCAACTAATGAAAAACTGTTTTTT.

V usage is TRBV18 and J usage is TRBJ1-1; D unclear. Looked up from germline, CDR1 is KGHSH and CDR2 is LQKENI. V lost 5 bases and J 5 bases, leaving 9 bases between the germline ends. The CDR3 loop spans 12 amino acids. CDR3: CASSSRLTEAFF. The CDR3 bases are TGTGCCAGCTCATCAAGGTTAACTGAAGCTTTCTTT.

The chain recombines TRBV11-2 with TRBJ2-5, with unresolved D. Germline CDR1 and CDR2: SGHAT and FQNNGV. V gave up 8 bases and J gave up 1 base, with 11 bases separating them. There are 13 residues in the CDR3. The CDR3 DNA follows: TGTGCCAGCGGTCGGACGGGCCAAGAGACCCAGTACTTC. Its translation: CASGRTGQETQYF.

The count of this clone is one. The chain joins TRBV20-1 to TRBJ2-7; D is unresolved. Germline V gene lookup returns CDR1 DFQATT and CDR2 SNEGSKA (reference sequence). Trimming took off 3 bases at V and 0 bases at J, with 12 bases between the two ends. The CDR3 loop spans 14 amino acids. CDR3 bases: TGCAGTGCTAGTAGCTGGCGAGACTCCTACGAGCAGTACTTC. Encoded protein: CSASSWRDSYEQYF.

The rearrangement joins TRBV6-4 to TRBJ1-1; possible D gene TRBD1, 5 bases. In germline, CDR1 is MRHNA, CDR2 SNTAGT. The CDR3 is 13 amino acids. V gave up 2 bases and J gave up 8 bases, with 12 bases separating them. CDR3 coding DNA: TGTGCCAGCAGTGACGATCAGGGTTTAGAAGCTTTCTTT. As protein: CASSDDQGLEAFF.

On this clone: Germline is not matched at one junction end, which may reflect a read error. CDR3 sequence reads: CSVEGPAQGTQYF. CDR3 coding DNA: TGCAGCGTTGAAGGCCCTGCCCAGGGGACCCAATACTTC. The chain joins TRBV29-1 to TRBJ2-5; D possibly corresponds to TRBD1 (6 bases). The CDR3 runs 13 residues. CDR1 and CDR2 from the germline V gene are SQVTM and ANQGSEA.

The V call is TRBV6-2 or TRBV6-3, the J call TRBJ2-5; 7 nucleotides match TRBD1. There are 16 residues in the CDR3. CDR1 and CDR2 from the germline V gene are MNHEY and SVGEGT. With 2 bases clipped from V and 5 bases from J, the junction kept 11 bases outside the gene matches. The CDR3 reads CASSYGLQGLGETQYF. The CDR3 bases are TGTGCCAGCAGTTACGGTTTACAGGGGTTGGGGGAGACCCAGTACTTC.

The V and J genes are TRBV9 and TRBJ2-3; D may be TRBD1 or TRBD2 (5 bases each). Deletions cut 3 bases from V and 2 bases from J, with 10 bases between. This CDR3 spans 14 amino acids. CDR1 SGDLS and CDR2 YYNGEE come from the germline V gene. Here the CDR3 DNA reads TGTGCCAGCAGCGAGGGACCTTCCACAGATACGCAGTATTTT. This gives the protein CASSEGPSTDTQYF.

V usage is TRBV3-1 (or the pseudogene TRBV3-2) and J usage is TRBJ2-7; 9 bases map to TRBD1. CDR1 and CDR2 (germline): LGHDT, YNNKEL (reference sequence). The CDR3 loop spans 16 amino acids. The V gene end was trimmed by 4 bases and the J gene end by 7 bases; junction bases not matched to a gene: 14. DNA for the CDR3: TGTGCCAGCAGCCCAGGATGGGACAGGGTACTCTATGAGCAGTACGTC. Its protein is CASSPGWDRVLYEQYV.

The chain links TRBV7-8 to TRBJ1-4; D is unresolved. CDR1 and CDR2 (germline): SGHVS, FQNEAQ. Between the trimmed V and J ends, which lost 1 base and 3 bases, there was a span of 9 bases. There are 15 residues in the CDR3. CDR3 sequence (DNA): TGTGCCAGCAGCTTAGACCGATCGTCTAATGAAAAACTGTTTTTT. Residues: CASSLDRSSNEKLFF.

The CDR3 nucleotides are TGCAGTGCCCGAAAAGGTACGCAGTATTTT. It encodes CSARKGTQYF. The V gene is TRBV20-1, the J gene TRBJ2-3; D call uncertain. There are 10 residues in the CDR3. The V gene's germline CDR1 is DFQATT and CDR2 SNEGSKA (reference sequence). The V gene lost 6 bases and the J gene lost 8 bases, with 9 bases spanning the gap.

The chain links TRBV7-3 to TRBJ2-2, with D possibly being TRBD2 (6 bases). From germline, CDR1 is SGHTA and CDR2 FQGTGA. This CDR3 is 14 amino acids long. With 3 bases removed from V and 2 bases from J, the gap between germline ends came to 7 bases. DNA of the CDR3: TGTGCCAGCAGCTTCGGGACTAACACCGGGGAGCTGTTTTTT. The encoded protein is CASSFGTNTGELFF.

The CDR3 loop is CASSRGQGANYGYTF. The CDR3 region has the DNA TGTGCCAGCAGCCGGGGACAAGGTGCGAACTATGGCTACACCTTC. The V call is TRBV3-1 (or the pseudogene TRBV3-2), the J call TRBJ1-2; TRBD1 might be the D (6 bases). Germline V lookup: CDR1 LGHDT, CDR2 YNNKEL (reference sequence). Trimming removed 4 bases from V and 2 bases from J, with 14 bases in between. This CDR3 comprises 15 residues.

This sequence joins TRBV6-6 and TRBJ1-1; 7 nucleotides line up with TRBD1. The CDR3 consists of 14 residues. Germline values: CDR1 MNHNY, CDR2 SVGAGI (reference sequence). Germline trimming cut 7 bases from V and 3 bases from J; bases unmatched to any gene: 8. CDR3: CASNDPRGYTEAFF. CDR3 sequence (DNA): TGTGCCAGCAATGACCCCAGGGGGTACACTGAAGCTTTCTTT.

This chain uses TRBV4-1 with TRBJ2-7; D unresolved. The CDR3 spans 14 residues. V was cut by 0 bases and J by 3 bases, with 9 bases left in between. Germline-derived CDR1 and CDR2 are MGHRA and YSYEKL. CDR3: CASSQDDTFYEQYV. The DNA for the CDR3 is TGCGCCAGCAGCCAAGACGATACCTTCTACGAGCAGTACGTC.

The chain uses TRBV20-1 and TRBJ1-5; D not certain. Germline V gives CDR1 DFQATT, CDR2 SNEGSKA (reference sequence). The CDR3 runs 14 residues. The V gene lost 3 bases and the J gene lost 0 bases, with 9 bases spanning the gap. CDR3 sequence (DNA): TGCAGTGCTAGTTCGTTGGATAGCAATCAGCCCCAGCATTTT. Protein product: CSASSLDSNQPQHF.